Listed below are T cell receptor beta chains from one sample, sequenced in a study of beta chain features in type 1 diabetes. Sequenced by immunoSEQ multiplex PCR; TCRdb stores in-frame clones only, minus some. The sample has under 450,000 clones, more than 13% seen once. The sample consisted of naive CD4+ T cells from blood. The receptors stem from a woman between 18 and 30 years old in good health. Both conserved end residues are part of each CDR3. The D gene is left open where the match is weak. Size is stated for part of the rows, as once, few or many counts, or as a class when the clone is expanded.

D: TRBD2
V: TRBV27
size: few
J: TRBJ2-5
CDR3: CASSRASGSRETQYF
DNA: TGTGCCAGCTCGCGGGCTAGCGGGAGTAGGGAGACCCAGTACTTC

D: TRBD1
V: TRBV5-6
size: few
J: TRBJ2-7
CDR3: CASSLKAGQGNEQYF
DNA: TGTGCCAGCAGCTTGAAGGCCGGACAGGGGAACGAGCAGTACTTC

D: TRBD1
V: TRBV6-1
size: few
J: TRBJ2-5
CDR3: CASSEVTGGQETQYF
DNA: TGTGCCAGCAGCGAGGTCACAGGGGGCCAAGAGACCCAGTACTTC

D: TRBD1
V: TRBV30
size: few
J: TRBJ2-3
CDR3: CAWRTYRGRPTDTQYF
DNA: TGTGCCTGGAGAACCTACAGGGGGCGCCCCACAGATACGCAGTATTTT

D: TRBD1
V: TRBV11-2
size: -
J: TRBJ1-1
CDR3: CASSPNRQGPNTEAFF
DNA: TGTGCCAGCAGCCCAAATCGACAGGGACCAAACACTGAAGCTTTCTTT

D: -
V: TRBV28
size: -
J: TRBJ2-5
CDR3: CASSLTQGLGETQYF
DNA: TGTGCCAGCAGTTTAACCCAGGGCCTCGGGGAGACCCAGTACTTC

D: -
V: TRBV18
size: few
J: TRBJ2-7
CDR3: CASSPPIGSSSYEQYF
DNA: TGTGCCAGCTCACCACCGATCGGGAGCTCTTCCTACGAGCAGTACTTC

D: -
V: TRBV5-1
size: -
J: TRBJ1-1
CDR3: CASSLRQMNTEAFF
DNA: TGCGCCAGCAGCTTGCGCCAGATGAACACTGAAGCTTTCTTT

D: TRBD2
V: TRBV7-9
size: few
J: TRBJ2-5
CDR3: CASSPGTSGSGRTQYF
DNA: TGTGCCAGCAGCCCCGGGACTAGCGGGAGTGGACGGACCCAGTACTTC

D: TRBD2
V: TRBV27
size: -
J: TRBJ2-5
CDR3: CASRTAGVMETQYF
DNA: TGTGCCAGCAGAACAGCGGGAGTCATGGAGACCCAGTACTTC

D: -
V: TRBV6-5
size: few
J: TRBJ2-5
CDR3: CASSYQGWQTQYF
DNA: TGTGCCAGCAGTTACCAGGGTTGGCAGACCCAGTACTTC

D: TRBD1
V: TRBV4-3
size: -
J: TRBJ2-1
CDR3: CASSQEDRVRNEQFF
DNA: TGCGCCAGCAGCCAGGAGGACAGGGTGAGGAATGAGCAGTTCTTC

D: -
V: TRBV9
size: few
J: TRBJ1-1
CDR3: CASSVEVRLNTEAFF
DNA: TGTGCCAGCAGCGTAGAAGTCAGGTTGAACACTGAAGCTTTCTTT

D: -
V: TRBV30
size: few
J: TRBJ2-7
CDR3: CAWNKIPYEQYF
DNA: TGTGCCTGGAATAAAATCCCCTACGAGCAGTACTTC

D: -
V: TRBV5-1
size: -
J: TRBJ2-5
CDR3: CASSAPNEETQYF
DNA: TGCGCCAGCAGCGCCCCTAACGAGGAGACCCAGTACTTC

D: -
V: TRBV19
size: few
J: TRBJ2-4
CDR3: CASTPTRGKNIQYF
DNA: TGTGCCAGTACCCCAACTCGAGGCAAAAACATTCAGTACTTC

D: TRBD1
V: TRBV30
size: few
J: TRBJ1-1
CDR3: CACIGTGWGNTEAFF
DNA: TGTGCCTGCATTGGGACAGGGTGGGGGAACACTGAAGCTTTCTTT

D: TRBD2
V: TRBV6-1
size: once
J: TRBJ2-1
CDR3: CASRGGLDREQFF
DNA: TGTGCCAGCAGGGGCGGACTAGATCGTGAGCAGTTCTTC

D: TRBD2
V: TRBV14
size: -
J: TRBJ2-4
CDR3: CASSQLTSGTNIQYF
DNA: TGTGCCAGCAGCCAGCTTACTAGCGGGACGAACATTCAGTACTTC

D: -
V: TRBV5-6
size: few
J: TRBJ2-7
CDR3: CASSSVYEQYF
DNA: TGTGCCAGCAGCTCGGTCTACGAGCAGTACTTC

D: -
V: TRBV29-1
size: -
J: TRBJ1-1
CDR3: CSAGQSNTEAFF
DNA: TGCAGCGCCGGACAGTCGAACACTGAAGCTTTCTTT

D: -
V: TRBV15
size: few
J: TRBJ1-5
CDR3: CATSRGTGGSNQPQHF
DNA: TGTGCCACCAGCAGAGGGACGGGGGGTAGCAATCAGCCCCAGCATTTT

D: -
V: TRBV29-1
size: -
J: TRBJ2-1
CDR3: CSFSWTSDNEQFF
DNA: TGCAGCTTTTCGTGGACTTCCGACAATGAGCAGTTCTTC

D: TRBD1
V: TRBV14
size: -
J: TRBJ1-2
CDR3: CASSQAGGYGYTF
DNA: TGTGCCAGCAGCCAAGCAGGGGGCTATGGCTACACCTTC